This TCR beta chain was observed in a study of human T cells and chemical hapten exposure (dated by TCRdb to about 2021). Concerning the study at large: For sensitization, 2% DPC in acetone was applied to a roughly 2 cm by roughly 2 cm area of upper inner arm skin. Throughout the study period of roughly 24 weeks, patients also received therapeutic DPC doses to the scalp every week. Patch testing was performed on the upper back with Finn chambers containing 0.01% DPC, and the patch tests were scored after 6 days according to International Contact Dermatitis Research Group standards. Most of the patients in the cohort were female, and the cohort covered alopecia areata with under or over 50% scalp involvement, alopecia totalis and alopecia universalis. Libraries were pooled for sequencing, and per-sample TCR yields varied mainly because of small differences in library volumes within the pool. This study followed changes in the peripheral blood TCR repertoire in vivo during primary and secondary sensitization of alopecia patients to the hapten diphenylcyclopropenone (DPC). Blood samples were taken from patients before sensitization (week 0) and then at 2, 6 and about 24 weeks after DPC sensitization. For TCR sequencing, blood came from 25 to 30 alopecia patients at anywhere from one to four time points (pre-sensitization, 2, 6 and 24 weeks).

This clonotype is described as medium-sized (0.01 to 0.1%). It lacks a known antigen. No qualities accompany the bases; no much larger clone lies one base away. Read against the paper, the sample's time point label means: patch test 1, 2 weeks after DPC sensitization. The sample's treatment or condition label, in plain terms: therapeutic diphenylcyclopropenone sensitization with weekly scalp DPC. At every patch-test visit, the blood draw took place before the patch test was put on. Patients were considered eligible if aged 18 to 70, diagnosed with alopecia and deemed suitable for DPC therapy, and patients were excluded if pregnant. Total RNA was extracted from unfractionated whole blood that had been collected in Tempus Blood RNA tubes. Overall study results and their limits: Patch test score was positively correlated with the number of PT1 expanded TCRs, with significance at thresholds 8, 16 and 32 but not at 4. Significantly more large CDR3 similarity clusters were formed by expanded TCRs than by pre-sensitization or healthy control sets, consistent with antigen-driven responses. Repeated subsampling changed both the strength of the expansion versus patch-test correlation and the threshold at which the correlation became significant. Because every patient had alopecia, a presumed autoimmune disease, the patients' immune response might differ from that of healthy individuals. No change with DPC sensitization was found in the number of TCRs above 1 in 1000 frequency, and no evidence of global repertoire structure alterations was found.

The receptor library was made with RACE. Reads for this sample came from a NextSeq 500. During library preparation, unique molecular identifiers were attached to individual cDNA molecules so that TCRs could be counted quantitatively and reproducibly. Both TCR alpha and TCR beta chains were sequenced from each blood RNA sample. Regarding the original processing steps: Samples had a median of about 96,000 TCRs, with a range from 23,224 to 690,600. V, J and CDR3 annotation of the TCR reads was performed with the Decombinator software suite. For PS versus PT1 abundance plots, all samples were subsampled to the same number of TCRs (28,000). TCRs were defined as expanded if absent before sensitization and observed at least eight times at the 2-week time point. TCRdb cleaned the public reads at Q25 with fastp, built clones with MiXCR and kept in-frame beta chains. Every distinct CDR3 protein forms one entry, paired with its most common genes and DNA. What appears here as the V and J calls and clone size reflects TCRdb's work, not the paper's. This sample comprises over 12,000 distinct CDR3 sequences, 15% to 20% of them detected only once. In total, the top ten clones hold roughly 6.8% of the sample.

The specimen comprised whole blood, sampled in connection with sensitization to the hapten diphenylcyclopropenone (DPC). This receptor was taken from a woman in her twenties or thirties with alopecia areata. Some clones in this sample may be carry-over from other donors' samples.

In nucleotides, the sequence is TGTGCCAGCAGTGAACAGGGGAACACTGAAGCTTTCTTT. Translated, this is CASSEQGNTEAFF. The sequence is built from TRBV2 and TRBJ1-1; the best D guess is TRBD1, with 5 bases matching. The CDR3 covers 13 residues, taking in both the cysteine and the phenylalanine. Just the 39-base CDR3 DNA is kept, in frame starting at base 1. The germline V gene provides CDR1 SNHLY and CDR2 FYNNEI. The junction carries 5 bases between V and J, which are trimmed by 2 bases and 1 base respectively.